This T cell receptor (beta chain) was recorded in a study of blood T cell repertoires in COVID-19. The assay was immunoSEQ multiplex PCR, and TCRdb's table has in-frame clones only and misses some. This sample has about 190,000 clones, with 70% to 85% found just once. The CDR3 is made up of 15 amino acids. V was pared by 1 base and J by 3 bases, with 13 bases between. The V gene's germline CDR1 is LNHNV and CDR2 YYDKDF (reference sequence). The chain couples TRBV15 to TRBJ2-7; weak D call: TRBD2 (5 bases). The source is a man aged 45 to 65 who had recovered from COVID-19. Sequenced: peripheral blood. This CDR3 is CATSRGTGDHYEQYF. The CDR3 coding sequence is TGTGCCACCAGCAGAGGGACCGGGGATCACTACGAGCAGTACTTC.